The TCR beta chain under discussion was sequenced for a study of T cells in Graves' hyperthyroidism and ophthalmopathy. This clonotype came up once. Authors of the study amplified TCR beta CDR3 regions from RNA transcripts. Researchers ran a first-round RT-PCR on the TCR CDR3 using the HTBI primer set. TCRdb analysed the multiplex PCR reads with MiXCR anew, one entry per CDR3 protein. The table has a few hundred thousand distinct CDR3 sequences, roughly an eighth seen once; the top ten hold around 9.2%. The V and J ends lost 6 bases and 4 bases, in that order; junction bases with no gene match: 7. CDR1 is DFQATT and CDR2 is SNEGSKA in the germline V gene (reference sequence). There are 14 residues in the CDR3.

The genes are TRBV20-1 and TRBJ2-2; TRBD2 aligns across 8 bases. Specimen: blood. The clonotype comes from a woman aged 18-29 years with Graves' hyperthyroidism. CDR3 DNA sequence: TGCAGTGCAAACGCCGGGACTAGCACCGGGGAGCTGTTTTTT. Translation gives CSANAGTSTGELFF.